This entry features one TCR beta chain sequence. Its antigen is not known. Trimming shortened V by 2 bases and J by 4 bases, and 11 bases separated the two germline ends. Germline V gene lookup returns CDR1 MNHEY and CDR2 SVGAGI. The CDR3 runs 15 residues. Assay used: immunoSEQ multiplex PCR; TCRdb lists only in-frame clones, some missing. The data hold more than 40,000 clones, with around three quarters observed a single time. This entry comes from a study of vaccination effects on CD4 cells after COVID-19. Overall study findings and caveats: Recruitment yielded few convalescent patients, and the study had no early post-infection timepoints.

Under the ViraFEST assay, PBMC were stimulated with viral peptide pools so that antigen-specific CD4+ T cells expanded. Sequencing was performed afterwards. Culture proceeded for approximately nine days, and CD4+ T cells were then isolated. Recipients of the vaccine had no prior SARS-CoV-2 infection and negative nucleocapsid antibodies. Cultures had half their medium replaced with IL-2 medium on days 3 and 7. The receptor was isolated from a human donor who received a COVID-19 vaccine. V usage is TRBV6-5 and J usage is TRBJ1-4; tentative D call: TRBD1 (6 bases). Specimen: CD4+ T cells from PBMCs cultured with SARS-CoV-2 spike peptides, collected before COVID-19 vaccination. CDR3 in DNA: TGTGCCAGCAGTTACCGGGGGGGCGTTAATGAAAAACTGTTTTTT. As protein: CASSYRGGVNEKLFF.